This record looks at one T cell receptor (beta chain) sequence and its context. What it recognizes is unknown. This entry is derived from a study of CD8+ T cells in alopecia areata. Study background: Tofacitinib therapy lasting 6 to 18 months was followed by 6 months off drug. Study-wide findings and caveats: Higher clonality than in normal scalp was seen in lesional scalp, especially alopecia totalis/universalis.

Individuals with alopecia areata gave both lesional scalp punch biopsies and peripheral blood for collection. The researchers isolated CD4+ and CD8+ T cells from PBMCs by sorting. The CDR3 length is 15 residues. The J segment lost 1 base and the V segment lost 3 bases, leaving 5 bases of the junction unmatched. The germline V gene has CDR1 SNHLY and CDR2 FYNNEI. Extracted RNA was reverse transcribed, and the resulting cDNA served as sequencing template. The method was immunoSEQ multiplex PCR; TCRdb's version includes in-frame clones alone and lacks a portion of them. The sample holds 130,000 to 150,000 clones, 85% to 90% seen once.

The TCR sequence derives from a human donor with alopecia areata. The material sequenced was CD8+ T cells sorted from blood, taken at week 0. V gene TRBV2 combines with J gene TRBJ1-2; 7 bases line up with TRBD1. The CDR3 sequence is CASSEGQTYNYGYTF. CDR3 nucleotide sequence: TGTGCCAGCAGTGAGGGACAGACTTATAACTATGGCTACACCTTC.